A selection of T cell receptor beta chains follows, all from one sample in a study of human T cells and chemical hapten exposure. TCRdb re-analysed the RACE reads in MiXCR, keeping a single row per CDR3 protein. This table holds 210,000 or so distinct CDR3 sequences, approximately 24% found once. This material consisted of whole blood, taken in connection with sensitization to the hapten diphenylcyclopropenone (DPC). Receptors originate from a woman between 40 and 50 years old with alopecia areata. Some clones in this sample may be carry-over from other donors' samples. Both conserved end residues are part of each CDR3. The D gene is left open where the match is weak. Only some rows state a clone size, as once, few, many or a class for expanded clones.

. | TRBJ1-4 | TRBV7-3 | . | CASSPTRAGRFLRELFF | TGTGCCAGCAGCCCAACCCGGGCAGGGAGGTTCCTTCGGGAACTGTTTTTT
. | TRBJ1-6 | TRBV12-3/TRBV12-4 | many | CASSLSGPGHNSPLHF | TGTGCCAGCAGTTTATCAGGGCCTGGGCATAATTCACCCCTCCACTTT
. | TRBJ1-5 | TRBV28 | many | CASTRGNQPQHF | TGTGCCAGCACCAGGGGTAATCAGCCCCAGCATTTT
. | TRBJ2-1 | TRBV21-1 | . | CASSKRRGPLRFF | TGTGCCAGCAGCAAAAGACGGGGGCCTCTACGGTTCTTC
TRBD1 | TRBJ2-7 | TRBV5-5 | . | CASSRQGQGSYEQYF | TGTGCCAGCAGCAGACAGGGACAGGGCTCCTACGAGCAGTACTTC
TRBD2 | TRBJ2-1 | TRBV4-3 | . | CASSQDRTSGDEQFF | TGCGCCAGCAGCCAAGATAGGACTAGCGGGGATGAGCAGTTCTTC
. | TRBJ2-5 | TRBV11-2 | few | CASRLGETQYF | TGTGCCAGCAGGCTCGGAGAGACCCAGTACTTC
. | TRBJ2-2 | TRBV12-3/TRBV12-4 | . | CASSLQGLPNTGELFF | TGTGCCAGCAGTCTCCAGGGATTACCGAACACCGGGGAGCTGTTTTTT
. | TRBJ1-1 | TRBV2 | few | CASKVRRAEAFF | TGTGCCAGCAAGGTGAGAAGGGCCGAAGCTTTCTTT
TRBD1 | TRBJ2-7 | TRBV28 | few | CASSTTGTGAYEQYF | TGTGCCAGCAGTACGACCGGGACAGGGGCCTACGAGCAGTACTTC
TRBD2 | TRBJ2-7 | TRBV15 | . | CATSRGGASGSLEEQYF | TGTGCCACCAGCAGAGGGGGGGCTAGCGGGAGTTTGGAGGAGCAGTACTTC
TRBD2 | TRBJ2-3 | TRBV7-9 | . | CASSASGPSTDTQYF | TGTGCCAGCAGCGCTAGCGGGCCCAGCACAGATACGCAGTATTTT
. | TRBJ2-4 | TRBV5-1 | . | CASSSGGPPNIQYF | TGCGCCAGCAGCTCAGGAGGCCCTCCAAACATTCAGTACTTC
. | TRBJ1-2 | TRBV24-1 | . | CATMAGDYGYTF | TGTGCCACCATGGCGGGGGACTATGGCTACACCTTC
. | TRBJ2-1 | TRBV12-3/TRBV12-4 | many | CASSPLLGGNEQFF | TGTGCCAGCAGTCCCCTACTGGGGGGCAATGAGCAGTTCTTC
TRBD2 | TRBJ2-7 | TRBV28 | few | CASSGRTSGAKQYF | TGTGCCAGCAGTGGAAGGACTAGCGGGGCCAAACAGTACTTC
. | TRBJ2-1 | TRBV28 | few | CASSLSGRYNEQFF | TGTGCCAGCAGTTTAAGCGGAAGATACAATGAGCAGTTCTTC
. | TRBJ1-2 | TRBV4-1 | . | CASSQDLRIGDGYTF | TGCGCCAGCAGCCAAGATCTGCGGATTGGCGATGGCTACACCTTC
. | TRBJ1-2 | TRBV28 | . | CASSLLLGCSGYTF | TGTGCCAGCAGTCTCCTCCTCGGGTGCTCTGGCTACACCTTC
TRBD2 | TRBJ2-1 | TRBV20-1 | . | CSAQRTRGNEQFF | TGCAGTGCTCAGAGGACTAGGGGCAATGAGCAGTTCTTC
. | TRBJ1-2 | TRBV6-5 | . | CASRLGRRGYTF | TGTGCCAGCAGACTTGGACGGAGGGGCTACACCTTC
. | TRBJ1-6 | TRBV20-1 | few | CSALSGGLDNSPLHF | TGCAGTGCCCTATCGGGGGGCCTGGATAATTCACCCCTCCACTTT
TRBD1 | TRBJ1-2 | TRBV4-2 | . | CASSIYRQGENGYTF | TGTGCCAGCAGTATTTATCGACAGGGGGAGAATGGCTACACCTTC
. | TRBJ1-3 | TRBV7-2 | . | CASSTNGRGGNTIYF | TGTGCCAGCAGCACTAATGGGCGGGGAGGAAACACCATATATTTC
. | TRBJ1-5 | TRBV20-1 | few | CSARELRGDQPQHF | TGCAGTGCTAGAGAACTACGAGGGGATCAGCCCCAGCATTTT
. | TRBJ2-7 | TRBV6-5 | few | CASRPGSSSYEQYF | TGTGCCAGCAGGCCGGGCAGTAGCTCCTACGAGCAGTACTTC
TRBD2 | TRBJ2-4 | TRBV7-2 | . | CASSSGLANDIQYF | TGTGCCAGCAGCTCGGGACTAGCGAACGACATTCAGTACTTC
TRBD1 | TRBJ1-2 | TRBV4-1 | . | CASSQPNPGQGLDGYTF | TGCGCCAGCAGCCAACCTAATCCGGGACAGGGATTGGATGGCTACACCTTC
. | TRBJ1-5 | TRBV29-1 | few | CSVQGYNQPQHF | TGCAGCGTCCAGGGATACAATCAGCCCCAGCATTTT
TRBD1 | TRBJ2-1 | TRBV6-4 | few | CASSGRTGEWVNEQFF | TGTGCCAGCAGCGGTAGGACAGGGGAGTGGGTCAATGAGCAGTTCTTC
TRBD1 | TRBJ1-5 | TRBV18 | . | CASSPQGAPGNQPQHF | TGTGCCAGCTCACCCCAGGGGGCGCCGGGCAATCAGCCCCAGCATTTT
. | TRBJ2-5 | TRBV7-2 | few | CASSPGRWSQETQYF | TGTGCCAGCAGCCCTGGACGGTGGTCCCAAGAGACCCAGTACTTC
TRBD2 | TRBJ2-3 | TRBV5-6 | . | CASSKTSGLSTDTQYF | TGTGCCAGCAGCAAGACTAGCGGGCTGAGCACAGATACGCAGTATTTT
. | TRBJ1-5 | TRBV20-1 | . | CSAHRDSNQPQHF | TGCAGTGCTCACCGGGATAGCAATCAGCCCCAGCATTTT
TRBD1 | TRBJ1-1 | TRBV4-3 | . | CASSHKTGTGVPNTEAFF | TGCGCCAGCAGCCATAAAACCGGGACAGGGGTCCCGAACACTGAAGCTTTCTTT
. | TRBJ2-5 | TRBV6-1 | . | CASSAMGPPQETQYF | TGTGCCAGCAGTGCTATGGGACCGCCCCAAGAGACCCAGTACTTC
. | TRBJ1-1 | TRBV27 | . | CASSFGTKSGTEAFF | TGTGCCAGCAGTTTTGGGACCAAATCGGGTACTGAAGCTTTCTTT
. | TRBJ2-1 | TRBV6-2/TRBV6-3 | . | CASINQGPYFNEQFF | TGTGCCAGCATAAACCAAGGTCCCTACTTCAATGAGCAGTTCTTC
TRBD2 | TRBJ2-7 | TRBV7-9 | few | CASSPPLAGASYEQYF | TGTGCCAGCAGCCCGCCGCTGGCGGGAGCCTCCTACGAGCAGTACTTC
. | TRBJ2-3 | TRBV10-3 | few | CAISVEDLNTQYF | TGTGCCATCAGTGTTGAGGACTTAAATACGCAGTATTTT
TRBD2 | TRBJ2-5 | TRBV7-2 | . | CASSLTSGYQETQYF | TGTGCCAGCAGCTTAACTAGCGGGTACCAAGAGACCCAGTACTTC
. | TRBJ2-5 | TRBV4-1 | . | CASSRGSQLQETQYF | TGCGCCAGCAGCCGAGGGAGTCAACTGCAAGAGACCCAGTACTTC
. | TRBJ1-5 | TRBV5-1 | few | CASSSGANQPQHF | TGCGCCAGCAGCAGCGGGGCTAATCAGCCCCAGCATTTT
. | TRBJ2-2 | TRBV4-1 | . | CASSQAGSGELFF | TGCGCCAGCAGCCAAGCAGGATCCGGGGAGCTGTTTTTT
TRBD1 | TRBJ2-3 | TRBV6-2/TRBV6-3 | few | CASSDRDRGSTDTQYF | TGTGCCAGCAGTGACCGGGACAGGGGTAGCACAGATACGCAGTATTTT
. | TRBJ2-6 | TRBV5-8 | . | CASSLGQSSSGANVLTF | TGTGCCAGCAGCTTGGGACAGTCCAGCTCTGGGGCCAACGTCCTGACTTTC
. | TRBJ1-5 | TRBV12-3/TRBV12-4 | few | CASSLAQEGPQHF | TGTGCCAGCAGTTTAGCGCAGGAGGGACCCCAGCATTTT
. | TRBJ2-5 | TRBV27 | . | CASTFQETQYF | TGTGCCAGCACCTTCCAAGAGACCCAGTACTTC
. | TRBJ1-1 | TRBV12-3/TRBV12-4 | few | CASSHNVNTEAFF | TGTGCCAGCAGTCATAACGTGAACACTGAAGCTTTCTTT
TRBD2 | TRBJ2-3 | TRBV27 | few | CASSSWTSGSVDTQYF | TGTGCCAGCAGTTCCTGGACTAGCGGGAGTGTGGATACGCAGTATTTT
TRBD2 | TRBJ2-1 | TRBV6-4 | . | CASSTSGTTYNEQFF | TGTGCCAGCAGTACGAGCGGGACTACCTACAATGAGCAGTTCTTC
TRBD1 | TRBJ1-5 | TRBV28 | few | CASRRGQGGQPQHF | TGTGCCAGCAGGAGGGGACAGGGTGGACAGCCCCAGCATTTT
. | TRBJ2-7 | TRBV7-2 | . | CASSKGTTYEQYF | TGTGCCAGCAGCAAGGGAACAACCTACGAGCAGTACTTC